What follows are 13 T cell receptor beta chains derived from one specimen sequenced in a study of T cells in severe cutaneous drug reactions. The donors had carbamazepine-induced Stevens-Johnson syndrome or toxic epidermal necrolysis. Bulk and single-cell libraries used iRepertoire multiplex PCR with TCR subtype-specific primers. TCRdb re-called the multiplex PCR reads; one entry per CDR3 protein, DNA not given. In all, the sample yields thousands of distinct CDR3 sequences. The sequencing sample was made of cells from a skin blister. These receptor sequences come from a human donor with a severe cutaneous adverse drug reaction.

V is TRBV28 and J is TRBJ1-2; as DNA is missing, the TRBD1 call by TCRdb cannot be tested. The CDR3 runs to 14 residues. Germline V gives CDR1 MDHEN, CDR2 SYDVKM. The chain's CDR3 is CASSLLTGYPGYTF.

The chain recombines TRBV20-1 with TRBJ2-5; the TCRdb call, TRBD2, lacks DNA for checking. The CDR3 is made up of 16 amino acids. Germline values: CDR1 DFQATT, CDR2 SNEGSKA (reference sequence). The chain's CDR3 is CSASASGRAVQETQYF.

The rearrangement links TRBV19 to TRBJ1-1; TCRdb outputs TRBD1, but without DNA this stays unchecked. The CDR3 has 16 amino acids. Germline V gene sequence: CDR1 LNHDA, CDR2 SQIVND (reference sequence). The CDR3 loop is CASTLGGTGLNTEAFF. Full variable domain (outside the CDR3, taken from reference TRBV19 and TRBJ1-1): DGGITQSPKYLFRKEGQNVTLSCEQNLNHDAMYWYRQDPGQGLRLIYYSQIVNDFQKGDIAEGYSVSREKKESFPLTVTSAQKNPTAFYLCASTLGGTGLNTEAFFGQGTRLTVV.

The chain employs TRBV28 and TRBJ1-5; the D gene TCRdb calls, TRBD1, cannot be checked with no DNA. The CDR3 is 16 residues long. Germline V gene data show CDR1 as MDHEN and CDR2 as SYDVKM. CDR3 sequence: CASSLQGLKSNQPQHF.

J is TRBJ2-5 and V is TRBV6-5; with no DNA, the TCRdb D assignment of TRBD2 cannot be verified. The germline CDR1 and CDR2 sequences are MNHEY and SVGAGI. This CDR3 is built from 15 residues. This CDR3 is CASSYSTSGIETQYF.

The chain recombines TRBV18 with TRBJ1-1; without DNA, the TCRdb call of TRBD1 cannot be checked. The germline CDR1 and CDR2 sequences are KGHSH and LQKENI. The CDR3 totals 14 residues. CDR3 residues: CASSPFQGNTEAFF.

The V call is TRBV7-9, the J call TRBJ2-5; TCRdb selects TRBD1, and the lack of DNA leaves this call unchecked. CDR1 and CDR2 from the germline V gene are SEHNR and FQNEAQ (reference sequence). The CDR3 totals 14 residues. CDR3 protein: CASSPSGAVETQYF.

The gene calls are TRBV27 and TRBJ2-7; TCRdb selects TRBD1, and the lack of DNA leaves this call unchecked. The CDR3 covers 14 residues. Germline lookup yields CDR1 MNHEY and CDR2 SMNVEV (reference sequence). CDR3 in amino acids: CASSTLLEGYEQYF.

The chain is built from TRBV5-5 and TRBJ2-1; TCRdb indicates TRBD1, and absent DNA this call remains unverified. Germline V gives CDR1 SGHKS, CDR2 YYEKEE (reference sequence). The CDR3 is 16 amino acids. CDR3 loop: CASSLAGTTNYNEQFF. The full variable domain, completed using reference TRBV5-5 and TRBJ2-1, is DAGVTQSPTHLIKTRGQQVTLRCSPISGHKSVSWYQQVLGQGPQFIFQYYEKEERGRGNFPDRFSARQFPNYSSELNVNALLLGDSALYLCASSLAGTTNYNEQFFGPGTRLTVL.

This rearrangement joins TRBV4-3 to TRBJ2-7; absent DNA, TCRdb's TRBD1 call cannot be checked. The CDR3 is made up of 17 amino acids. Germline loops: CDR1 LGHNA, CDR2 YSLEER. This chain's CDR3 is CASSQEIWGDQPYEQYF.

The chain is built from TRBV12-3 or TRBV12-4 and TRBJ2-3; the D call from TCRdb, TRBD2, cannot be confirmed without DNA. CDR3 length: 15 amino acids. CDR3 sequence: CASSLGLSGTDTQYF.

This chain joins TRBV4-3 and TRBJ2-1; TCRdb gives TRBD2 as the D gene, but with no DNA this cannot be confirmed. Germline loops: CDR1 LGHNA, CDR2 YSLEER. This CDR3 is built from 15 residues. The CDR3 loop is CASSRDSWSNNEQFF.

J is TRBJ2-1 and V is TRBV11-2; TCRdb proposes TRBD2, but this gene call is untestable without DNA. CDR3 size: 19 residues. Germline CDR1 is SGHAT and CDR2 is FQNNGV. CDR3 sequence reads: CASSLDLVGGGSSYNEQFF. The whole variable domain, remainder taken from reference TRBV11-2 and TRBJ2-1, is EAGVAQSPRYKIIEKRQSVAFWCNPISGHATLYWYQQILGQGPKLLIQFQNNGVVDDSQLPKDRFSAERLKGVDSTLKIQPAKLEDSAVYLCASSLDLVGGGSSYNEQFFGPGTRLTVL.